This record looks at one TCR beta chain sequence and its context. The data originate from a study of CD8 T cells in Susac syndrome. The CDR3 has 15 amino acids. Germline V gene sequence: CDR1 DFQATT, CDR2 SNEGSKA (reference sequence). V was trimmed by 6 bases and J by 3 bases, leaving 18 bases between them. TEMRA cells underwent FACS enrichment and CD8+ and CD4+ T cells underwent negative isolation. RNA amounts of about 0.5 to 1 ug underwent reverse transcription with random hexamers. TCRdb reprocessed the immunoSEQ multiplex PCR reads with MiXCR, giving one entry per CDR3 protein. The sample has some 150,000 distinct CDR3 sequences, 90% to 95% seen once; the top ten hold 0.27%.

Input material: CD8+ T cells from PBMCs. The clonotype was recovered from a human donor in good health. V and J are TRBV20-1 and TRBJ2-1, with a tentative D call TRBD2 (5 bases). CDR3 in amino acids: CSARGGVGSYNEQFF. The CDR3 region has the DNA TGCAGTGCCCGGGGTGGGGTCGGTAGCTACAATGAGCAGTTCTTC.